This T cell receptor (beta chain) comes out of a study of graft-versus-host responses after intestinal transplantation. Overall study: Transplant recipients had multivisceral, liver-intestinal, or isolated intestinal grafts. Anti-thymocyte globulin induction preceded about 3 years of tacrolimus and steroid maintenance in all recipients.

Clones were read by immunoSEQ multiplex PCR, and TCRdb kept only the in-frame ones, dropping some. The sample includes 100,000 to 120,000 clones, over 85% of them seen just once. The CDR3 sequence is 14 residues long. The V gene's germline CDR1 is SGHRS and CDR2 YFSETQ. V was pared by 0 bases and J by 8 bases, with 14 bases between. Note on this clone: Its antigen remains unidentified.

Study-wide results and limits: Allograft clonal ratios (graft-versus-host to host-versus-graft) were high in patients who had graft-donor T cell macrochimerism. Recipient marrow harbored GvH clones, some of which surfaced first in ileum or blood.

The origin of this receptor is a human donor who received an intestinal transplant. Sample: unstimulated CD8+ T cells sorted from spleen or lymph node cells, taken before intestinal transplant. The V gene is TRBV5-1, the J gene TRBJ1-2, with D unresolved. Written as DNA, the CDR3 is TGCGCCAGCAGCTTGGATGACGGCGGGTCAGGCTACACCTTC. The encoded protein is CASSLDDGGSGYTF.